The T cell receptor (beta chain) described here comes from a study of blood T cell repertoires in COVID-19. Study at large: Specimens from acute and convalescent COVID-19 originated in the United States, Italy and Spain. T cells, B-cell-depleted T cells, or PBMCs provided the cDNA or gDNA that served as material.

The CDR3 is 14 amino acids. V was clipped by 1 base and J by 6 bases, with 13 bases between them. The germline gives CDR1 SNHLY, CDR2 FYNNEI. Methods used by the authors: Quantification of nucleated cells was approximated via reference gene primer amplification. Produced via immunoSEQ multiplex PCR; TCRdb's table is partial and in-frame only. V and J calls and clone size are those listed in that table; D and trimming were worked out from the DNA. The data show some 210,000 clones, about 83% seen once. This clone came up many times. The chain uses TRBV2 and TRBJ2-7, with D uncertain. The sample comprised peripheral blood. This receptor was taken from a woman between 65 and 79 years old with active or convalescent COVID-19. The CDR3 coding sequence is TGTGCCAGCAGTGAAGTAACTCCCGGCGGCGAGCAGTACTTC. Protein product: CASSEVTPGGEQYF.